The rows below give T cell receptor beta chains drawn from one sample of a study of T cells in Graves' hyperthyroidism and ophthalmopathy. TCRdb analysed the multiplex PCR reads with MiXCR anew, one entry per CDR3 protein. The sample consists of 390,000 or so distinct CDR3 sequences, roughly 14% of them appearing once. The specimen sequenced was blood. Receptors originate from a man aged 18-30 years with Graves' ophthalmopathy. The CDR3 runs from the conserved cysteine through the conserved F or W. Each record gives: V gene, CDR3 protein.

TRBV12-3/TRBV12-4,CASSFGRGTYGYTF
TRBV6-1,CASRSPRGLKYSNQPQHF
TRBV4-1,CASSGQGFEWAEAFF
TRBV3-1,CASSRTGEAQPQHF
TRBV4-1,CASSQTLMTGAIVTQYF
TRBV5-1,CASSLTSGRVSYNEQFF
TRBV11-2,CASSLRGTGGSGANVLTF
TRBV11-2,CASSLVGSLTDTQYF
TRBV9,CASSVRDGGTQYF
TRBV7-9,CASSPADRGSGNTIYF
TRBV5-1,CASLANTGELFF
TRBV6-1,CASSEQPLNQPQHF
TRBV12-3/TRBV12-4,CASSLQGAVGTDTQYF
TRBV5-1,CASNTNGGSQAFF
TRBV24-1,CATSDSTPWGSNIDTQYF
TRBV3-1,CASRLDRDHGYTF
TRBV12-3/TRBV12-4,CASRLTGELFF
TRBV4-1,CASSQDSHTPMNTEAFF
TRBV20-1,CRMGDEVVAYNEQFF
TRBV30,CAWWPQGTYEQYF
TRBV4-1,CASSQSSPGNEQFF
TRBV2,CASRIQGARETQYF
TRBV5-6,CASSLGGSLAKNIQYF
TRBV4-2,CASGISGGTGELFF
TRBV20-1,CSARSGAGDYGYTF
TRBV30,CAWSRDLGGYEQYF
TRBV5-6,CASSLDLDTEAFF
TRBV19,CASQGSGNQPQHF
TRBV6-1,CASRGVPRNYGYTF
TRBV19,CASSGLSTGQETQYF
TRBV19,CASSMEAGGGDTQYF
TRBV3-1,CASSPRDRGGYTF
TRBV6-1,CASRRSGREGNEQFF
TRBV24-1,CATSAPGTGRTEAFF
TRBV12-5,CASGPFTGVSTEAFF
TRBV5-1,CASARQGLGEQYF
TRBV30,CAWRVDAEQYF
TRBV7-9,CASSLPPRGGNYGYTF
TRBV7-9,CASSLGTGVDNEQFF
TRBV7-3,CASSSSGSYNSPLHF
TRBV6-5,CASSYTPFPPAGGQHEQYF
TRBV5-8,CASSLEQGVVTDTQYF
TRBV13,CASSFRRTGVRNTIYF
TRBV25-1,CASGSSDRGYEQYF
TRBV7-2,CASSLRLTNTGELFF
TRBV19,CASTTDTEAFF
TRBV7-9,CASTGPGLAAGELFF
TRBV2,CASSLLEGGVYEQYF
TRBV11-3,CASSYVGTPQETQYF
TRBV5-6,CASSYAGAQGEKLFF
TRBV18,CASSLPGQGREQYF
TRBV7-8,CASSFSGGLSYNEQFF
TRBV7-9,CASSGGTSFNEQYF
TRBV5-1,CASSLGLLGRIYGYTF
TRBV19,CASKRQDYGYTF
TRBV6-5,CASSLDTGWETQYF
TRBV3-1,CASSPEFASPLHF
TRBV27,CASSTSTEPYEQYF